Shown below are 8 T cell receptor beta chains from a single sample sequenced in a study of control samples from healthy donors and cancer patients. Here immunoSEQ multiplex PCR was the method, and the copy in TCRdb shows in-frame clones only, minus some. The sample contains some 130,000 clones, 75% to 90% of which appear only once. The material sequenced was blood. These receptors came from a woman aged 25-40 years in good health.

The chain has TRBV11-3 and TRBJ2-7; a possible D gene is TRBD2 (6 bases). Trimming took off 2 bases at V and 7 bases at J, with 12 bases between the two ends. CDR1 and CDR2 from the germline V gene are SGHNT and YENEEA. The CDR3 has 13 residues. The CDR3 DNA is TGTGCCAGCAGCTTATCAGAGGCGGGGGAGCAGTACTTC. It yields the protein CASSLSEAGEQYF.

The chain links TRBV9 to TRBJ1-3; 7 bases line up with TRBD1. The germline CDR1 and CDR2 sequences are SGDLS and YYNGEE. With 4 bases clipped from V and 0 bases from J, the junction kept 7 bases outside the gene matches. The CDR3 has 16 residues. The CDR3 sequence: CASSYAGDSSGNTIYF. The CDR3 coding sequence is TGTGCCAGCAGCTATGCCGGGGACAGCTCTGGAAACACCATATATTTT.

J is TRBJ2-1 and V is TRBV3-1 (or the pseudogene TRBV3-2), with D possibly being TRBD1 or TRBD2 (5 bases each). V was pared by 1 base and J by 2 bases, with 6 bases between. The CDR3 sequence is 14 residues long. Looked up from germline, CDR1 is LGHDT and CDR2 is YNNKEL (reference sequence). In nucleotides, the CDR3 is TGTGCCAGCAGCCAAGGGGACGCCTACAATGAGCAGTTCTTC. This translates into CASSQGDAYNEQFF.

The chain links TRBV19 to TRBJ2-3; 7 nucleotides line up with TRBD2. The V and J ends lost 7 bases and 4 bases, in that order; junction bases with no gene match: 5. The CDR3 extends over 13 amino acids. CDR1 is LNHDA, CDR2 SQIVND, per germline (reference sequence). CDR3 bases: TGTGCCAGTACCCCCGCGGGGGCAGATACGCAGTATTTT. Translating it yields CASTPAGADTQYF.

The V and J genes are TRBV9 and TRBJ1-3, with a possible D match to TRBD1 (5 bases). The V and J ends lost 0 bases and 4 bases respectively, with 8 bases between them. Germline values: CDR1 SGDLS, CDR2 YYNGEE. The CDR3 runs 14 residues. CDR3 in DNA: TGTGCCAGCAGCGTAGAAACAGGAGGAAACACCATATATTTT. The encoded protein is CASSVETGGNTIYF.

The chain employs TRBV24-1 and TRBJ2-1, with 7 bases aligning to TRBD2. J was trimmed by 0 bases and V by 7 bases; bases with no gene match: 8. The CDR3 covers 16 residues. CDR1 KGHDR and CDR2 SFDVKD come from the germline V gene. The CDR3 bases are TGTGCCACCAGCGACCGCCGCGGGAGCTCCTACAATGAGCAGTTCTTC. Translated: CATSDRRGSSYNEQFF.

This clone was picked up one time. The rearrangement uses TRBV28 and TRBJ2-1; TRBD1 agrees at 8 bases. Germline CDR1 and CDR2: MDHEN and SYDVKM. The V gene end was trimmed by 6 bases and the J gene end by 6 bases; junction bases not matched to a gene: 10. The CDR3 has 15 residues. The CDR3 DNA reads TGTGCCAGCAGAAGCGGACAGGGTTCCCGCAATGAGCAGTTCTTC. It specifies CASRSGQGSRNEQFF.

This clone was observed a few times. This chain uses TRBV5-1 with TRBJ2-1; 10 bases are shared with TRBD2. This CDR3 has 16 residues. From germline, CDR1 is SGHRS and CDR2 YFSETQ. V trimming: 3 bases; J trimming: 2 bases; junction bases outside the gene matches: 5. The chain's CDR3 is CASSWLTSGPYNEQFF. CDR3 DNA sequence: TGCGCCAGCAGCTGGCTGACTAGCGGGCCCTACAATGAGCAGTTCTTC.